This T cell receptor beta chain was found in a study of blood T cell repertoires in COVID-19. Study background: Samples came from the United States, Italy and Spain, spanning acute and convalescent COVID-19. PBMCs, B-cell-depleted T cells, or T cells provided the cDNA or gDNA that made up the material.

This clone was seen only a few times. Per the authors' pipeline: How many nucleated cells were present was estimated from reference gene primer amplification. Libraries were prepared by immunoSEQ multiplex PCR; TCRdb keeps only in-frame clonotypes and omits some of them. That table supplies the V and J calls and clone size; D and trimming were determined from the DNA. The sample records 200,000 to 250,000 clones, around 80% being singletons. There are 13 residues in the CDR3. Germline V CDR1 and CDR2: MDHEN, SYDVKM. Trimming took off 7 bases at V and 6 bases at J, with 14 bases between the two ends. The sequenced material came from peripheral blood. The chain is built from TRBV28 and TRBJ2-3; D perhaps matches TRBD2 (6 bases). The receptor was isolated from a woman between 35 and 50 years old with acute or convalescent COVID-19. This chain's CDR3 is CASTLGTLDTQYF. CDR3 bases: TGTGCCAGCACGCTGGGGACTCTGGATACGCAGTATTTT.